These T cell receptor beta chains were read from a single sample in a study of CXCR3-negative and CXCR3-positive naive CD8 T cells. From its re-call of the 5' RACE reads, TCRdb lists each CDR3 protein once, without DNA. This sample contains 150,000 to 180,000 distinct CDR3 sequences. Sequenced sample: naive CXCR3+ CD8+ T cells from blood. These TCRs come from a human donor in good health. Some clones in this sample may be carry-over from other donors' samples. The CDR3 runs from the conserved cysteine through the conserved F or W.

>TRBJ1-4|TRBV29-1
CSVESGEGGKLFF
>TRBJ2-1|TRBV29-1
CSAQPGQGSNEQFF
>TRBJ2-5|TRBV7-9
CARSLFGEAPYQETQYF
>TRBJ2-5|TRBV7-9
CASSSYEETQYF
>TRBJ2-3|TRBV23-1
CASSQPRAVADRTDTQYF
>TRBJ2-2|TRBV7-7
CASSLTRPGLASAGELFF
>TRBJ2-7|TRBV10-1
CASSESWDGSYEQYF
>TRBJ1-2|TRBV27
CASSFYGTGIGYGYTF
>TRBJ2-1|TRBV20-1
CSARVLGTTDNEQFF
>TRBJ2-3|TRBV7-8
CAGPDRVPPNLYF
>TRBJ1-2|TRBV9
CASSVGKGQDYGYTF
>TRBJ2-7|TRBV2
CASSEALEQYF
>TRBJ2-7|TRBV5-1
CASSLVPGPNYEQYF
>TRBJ2-2|TRBV27
CASSLYGADTGELFF
>TRBJ1-1|TRBV7-6
CASSAAGQNTEAFF
>TRBJ2-1|TRBV29-1
CSFLADDSYNEQFF
>TRBJ2-3|TRBV29-1
CSVPGVYTDTQYF
>TRBJ2-7|TRBV29-1
CSVVYDRSYEQYF
>TRBJ2-3|TRBV28
CASSLLRLAGGPDTQYF
>TRBJ2-3|TRBV7-3
CASSPAGGHPDTQYF
>TRBJ1-2|TRBV19
CASFNRDNYGYTF
>TRBJ2-1|TRBV12-3/TRBV12-4
CASRRGLAGIDEQFF
>TRBJ2-7|TRBV7-2
CASSSRTGTSTYEQYF
>TRBJ1-5|TRBV4-3
CASSQDGEQGKPQPQHF
>TRBJ2-1|TRBV2
CASSTGDGLNNEQFF
>TRBJ2-5|TRBV28
CASSLIAEGGRETQYF
>TRBJ2-3|TRBV12-3/TRBV12-4
CASSPTGTENTDTQYF